What follows are 28 T cell receptor beta chains derived from one specimen sequenced in a study of blood T cell repertoires in COVID-19. Assay used: immunoSEQ multiplex PCR; TCRdb lists only in-frame clones, some missing. The table records some 150,000 clones, over 75% of them present only once. The sample was peripheral blood. The receptors were sampled from a man between 60 and 75 years old with active or convalescent COVID-19.

The CDR3 loop reads CAWSIRGARQYF. The CDR3 DNA sequence: TGTGCCTGGAGTATCAGGGGGGCTAGGCAGTACTTC. J is TRBJ2-7 and V is TRBV30; D perhaps matches TRBD1 (7 bases). This CDR3 contains 12 residues. Germline assignment: CDR1 GTSNPN and CDR2 SVGIG (reference sequence). Trimming stripped 2 bases from V and 9 bases from J, with 14 bases between.

This clone came up once. The V and J genes are TRBV6-2 or TRBV6-3 and TRBJ2-1; D is possibly TRBD1 (6 bases). The length of the CDR3 is 14 residues. V was clipped by 3 bases and J by 9 bases, with 15 bases between them. Germline V lookup: CDR1 MNHEY, CDR2 SVGEGT. The CDR3 region is CASSYFDQGTEQFF. CDR3 in DNA: TGTGCCAGCAGTTATTTCGACCAGGGGACTGAGCAGTTCTTC.

The J gene is TRBJ2-3, the V gene TRBV7-7; TRBD2 might be the D (6 bases). The CDR3 loop spans 15 amino acids. CDR1 and CDR2 (germline): SSHAT, FNYEAQ (reference sequence). The V gene lost 3 bases and the J gene lost 6 bases, with 16 bases spanning the gap. CDR3 nucleotide sequence: TGTGCCAGCAGCTTTGAGGTGGGAGGTGCGGATACGCAGTATTTT. Protein: CASSFEVGGADTQYF. Full variable domain (outside the CDR3, taken from reference TRBV7-7 and TRBJ2-3): GAGVSQSPRYKVTKRGQDVTLRCDPISSHATLYWYQQALGQGPEFLTYFNYEAQPDKSGLPSDRFSAERPEGSISTLTIQRTEQRDSAMYRCASSFEVGGADTQYFGPGTRLTVL.

The chain uses TRBV3-1 (or the pseudogene TRBV3-2) and TRBJ2-1; 7 nucleotides agree with TRBD2. Germline CDR1 is LGHDT and CDR2 is YNNKEL (reference sequence). The CDR3 is made up of 12 amino acids. V trimming: 3 bases; J trimming: 10 bases; junction bases outside the gene matches: 3. CDR3 region: CASSQDSGEQFF. The CDR3 bases are TGTGCCAGCAGCCAGGATAGCGGGGAGCAGTTCTTC.

The rearrangement links TRBV19 to TRBJ2-7; 14 positions agree with TRBD2. This CDR3 has 15 amino acids. V lost 8 bases, J lost 5 bases, and 8 bases stayed unmatched. The germline CDR1 and CDR2 sequences are LNHDA and SQIVND (reference sequence). CDR3 protein: CASSGTSGSRNEQYF. CDR3 DNA sequence: TGTGCCAGTTCCGGGACTAGCGGGAGTCGGAACGAGCAGTACTTC. Full variable domain (rest looked up from reference TRBV19 and TRBJ2-7): DGGITQSPKYLFRKEGQNVTLSCEQNLNHDAMYWYRQDPGQGLRLIYYSQIVNDFQKGDIAEGYSVSREKKESFPLTVTSAQKNPTAFYLCASSGTSGSRNEQYFGPGTRLTVT.

This chain links TRBV28 with TRBJ1-5, with a weak D call TRBD1 (6 bases). The length of the CDR3 is 13 residues. Deletions cut 4 bases from V and 2 bases from J, with 6 bases between. Germline-derived CDR1 and CDR2 are MDHEN and SYDVKM. CDR3: CASSSGGNQPQHF. CDR3 DNA: TGTGCCAGCAGTTCAGGGGGCAATCAGCCCCAGCATTTT. Combining the CDR3 with reference TRBV28 and TRBJ1-5 gives the whole variable domain DVKVTQSSRYLVKRTGEKVFLECVQDMDHENMFWYRQDPGLGLRLIYFSYDVKMKEKGDIPEGYSVSREKKERFSLILESASTNQTSMYLCASSSGGNQPQHFGDGTRLSIL.

V and J are TRBV7-8 and TRBJ1-6; 9 positions agree with TRBD1. With 7 bases clipped from V and 1 base from J, the junction kept 5 bases outside the gene matches. Germline V gives CDR1 SGHVS, CDR2 FQNEAQ. The CDR3 extends over 16 amino acids. CDR3 sequence: CASIPGTGSYNSPLHF. Written as DNA, the CDR3 is TGTGCCAGCATCCCCGGGACAGGGTCCTATAATTCACCCCTCCACTTT.

This clone showed up just a few times. J is TRBJ1-2 and V is TRBV2, with 8 nucleotides matching TRBD1. The germline gives CDR1 SNHLY, CDR2 FYNNEI. J was trimmed by 8 bases and V by 8 bases; bases with no gene match: 13. The CDR3 is 14 residues long. Written as DNA, the CDR3 is TGTGCCAGCTCCTCGGGACAGGCCCTCGGCGGCTACACCTTC. Its protein product is CASSSGQALGGYTF.

The chain is built from TRBV30 and TRBJ2-7; D perhaps matches TRBD1 (7 bases). The CDR3 extends over 16 amino acids. Germline V lookup: CDR1 GTSNPN, CDR2 SVGIG (reference sequence). V was pared by 0 bases and J by 5 bases, with 20 bases between. CDR3 protein: CAWSVVSDRAGNEQYF. In DNA, the CDR3 is TGTGCCTGGAGTGTCGTCTCCGACAGGGCGGGGAACGAGCAGTACTTC.

The CDR3 loop reads CASSLTPGGLDTQYF. The CDR3 DNA is TGTGCCAGCAGTCTAACGCCGGGAGGGTTGGATACGCAGTATTTT. The V and J genes are TRBV7-3 and TRBJ2-3; 8 bases agree with TRBD2. Germline V gene data show CDR1 as SGHTA and CDR2 as FQGTGA. V was clipped by 6 bases and J by 6 bases; unmatched bases: 11. The CDR3 extends over 15 amino acids.

The chain links TRBV30 to TRBJ1-2, with TRBD1 identical over 9 bases. Unmatched junction bases numbered 7, after V lost 6 bases and J lost 2 bases. From germline, CDR1 is GTSNPN and CDR2 SVGIG (reference sequence). This CDR3 region has 14 residues. CDR3 protein: CACQSGTGNYGYTF. The CDR3 DNA reads TGTGCCTGCCAGTCCGGGACAGGGAACTATGGCTACACCTTC.

Only a few counts were recorded for this clone. V usage is TRBV11-3 and J usage is TRBJ2-5; 8 nucleotides line up with TRBD2. The J segment lost 4 bases and the V segment lost 5 bases, leaving 6 bases of the junction unmatched. This CDR3 region has 14 residues. Germline V CDR1 and CDR2: SGHNT, YENEEA. CDR3 region: CASSPGGWGETQYF. The DNA of the CDR3 is TGTGCCAGCAGCCCGGGAGGGTGGGGAGAGACCCAGTACTTC.

This chain joins TRBV7-2 and TRBJ1-3; tentatively, D is TRBD1 (6 bases). The V end lost 5 bases, the J end lost 7 bases, and 12 bases lay between the germline ends. The CDR3 extends over 13 amino acids. Germline assignment: CDR1 SGHTA and CDR2 FQGNSA. The CDR3 loop reads CASSPDRFNTIYF. In nucleotides, the CDR3 is TGTGCCAGCAGCCCAGACAGGTTCAACACCATATATTTT.

CDR3 amino acids: CASSVSGRAGTGELFF. DNA for the CDR3: TGTGCCAGCAGCGTTAGCGGGAGGGCCGGGACCGGGGAGCTGTTTTTT. The V and J genes are TRBV9 and TRBJ2-2, with 11 positions matching TRBD2. Per the germline V gene, CDR1 is SGDLS and CDR2 is YYNGEE. The trim removed 2 bases at V and 5 bases at J, leaving 5 bases unmatched. This CDR3 comprises 16 residues.

The chain links TRBV28 to TRBJ2-3, with D perhaps matching TRBD1 (5 bases). Germline assignment: CDR1 MDHEN and CDR2 SYDVKM. Trimming removed 3 bases at V and 0 bases at J, with 7 bases between. The CDR3 runs 14 residues. CDR3 nucleotides: TGTGCCAGCAGTTTGGGGCCTAGCACAGATACGCAGTATTTT. The encoded protein is CASSLGPSTDTQYF.

On this clone: The germline gene is not matched at one end of the junction; a read error may be the cause. V is TRBV25-1 and J is TRBJ1-5, with 7 bases that match TRBD1. Per germline, CDR1 MGHDK and CDR2 SYGVNS. The CDR3 consists of 15 residues. CDR3 nucleotide sequence: TGTGCTAGCAGCGGAGGGGGCAGGGGCAATCAGCCCCAGCATTTT. Protein product: CASSGGGRGNQPQHF.

This clone was observed a few times. The rearrangement joins TRBV18 to TRBJ1-5; no clear D gene. Trimming removed 3 bases at V and 5 bases at J, with 11 bases between. The CDR3 runs 14 residues. Germline assignment: CDR1 KGHSH and CDR2 LQKENI. In DNA form, the CDR3 reads TGTGCCAGCTCACCGGATACAGTATATCAGCCCCAGCATTTT. This codes for CASSPDTVYQPQHF.

The chain joins TRBV6-5 to TRBJ1-5; 7 nucleotides align to TRBD1. The CDR3 consists of 14 residues. The trim removed 6 bases at V and 6 bases at J, leaving 8 bases unmatched. In germline, CDR1 is MNHEY, CDR2 SVGAGI. CDR3 amino acids: CASRVGQQGQPQHF. CDR3 bases: TGTGCCAGCAGAGTGGGACAGCAGGGTCAGCCCCAGCATTTT.

The chain combines TRBV15 with TRBJ1-1; possibly TRBD1 for D (5 bases). The length of the CDR3 is 15 residues. Germline lookup yields CDR1 LNHNV and CDR2 YYDKDF (reference sequence). Trimming removed 3 bases from V and 5 bases from J, with 16 bases in between. The CDR3 loop is CATSRGRGKGTEAFF. DNA for the CDR3: TGTGCCACCAGCAGGGGGCGGGGGAAGGGGACTGAAGCTTTCTTT. The full variable domain, in which reference TRBV15 and TRBJ1-1 provide the parts outside the CDR3, is DAMVIQNPRYQVTQFGKPVTLSCSQTLNHNVMYWYQQKSSQAPKLLFHYYDKDFNNEADTPDNFQSRRPNTSFCFLDIRSPGLGDTAMYLCATSRGRGKGTEAFFGQGTRLTVV.

The gene calls are TRBV11-2 and TRBJ1-2; 8 nucleotides line up with TRBD1. Germline loops: CDR1 SGHAT, CDR2 FQNNGV. CDR3 length equals 14 residues. The V segment lost 1 base and the J segment 4 bases; nucleotides outside the gene matches: 2. DNA for the CDR3: TGTGCCAGCAGCTTAGGGACAGGGTCCTATGGCTACACCTTC. This gives the protein CASSLGTGSYGYTF.

This clone turned up a few times. This chain uses TRBV30 with TRBJ2-5; D is perhaps TRBD1 (6 bases). V gave up 3 bases and J gave up 5 bases, with 16 bases separating them. CDR1 GTSNPN and CDR2 SVGIG come from the germline V gene (reference sequence). This CDR3 spans 14 amino acids. The CDR3 region has the DNA TGTGCCTGGAGCAAGACAGGAGTGGACGAGACCCAGTACTTC. Translated, it gives CAWSKTGVDETQYF.

The V and J genes are TRBV7-2 and TRBJ2-3, with D perhaps matching TRBD2 (6 bases). CDR1 and CDR2 from the germline V gene are SGHTA and FQGNSA. V lost 2 bases and J lost 2, with 8 bases in between. The CDR3 extends over 14 amino acids. CDR3 DNA: TGTGCCAGCAGCTTAATAGCGGCCACAGATACGCAGTATTTT. It is translated as CASSLIAATDTQYF.

The CDR3 sequence is CATSVGTGGFDEQYF. In DNA, the CDR3 is TGTGCCACCAGTGTAGGGACAGGGGGCTTCGACGAGCAGTACTTC. J is TRBJ2-7 and V is TRBV24-1; the match to TRBD1 covers 12 bases. Trimming at V came to 5 bases and at J to 5 bases, leaving 6 bases not matched to a gene. Germline CDR1 and CDR2: KGHDR and SFDVKD. The CDR3 sequence is 15 residues long.

The J gene is TRBJ2-5, the V gene TRBV5-4, with 8 nucleotides matching TRBD2. V gave up 4 bases and J gave up 5 bases; unmatched junction bases: 19. From germline, CDR1 is SGHNT and CDR2 YYREEE (reference sequence). The CDR3 is 18 residues long. The CDR3 sequence is CASSPPPLLAGPGETQYF. The CDR3, as DNA: TGTGCCAGCAGCCCACCTCCCCTCTTAGCGGGACCGGGGGAGACCCAGTACTTC.

V usage is TRBV14 and J usage is TRBJ2-5; TRBD2 matches 9 bases. Germline values: CDR1 SGHDN, CDR2 FVKESK. The CDR3 has 16 residues. With 4 bases clipped from V and 6 bases from J, the junction kept 12 bases outside the gene matches. The CDR3 here is CASSPLAGRGIKTQYF. The CDR3 nucleotides read TGTGCCAGCAGCCCCCTAGCGGGAAGAGGGATTAAGACCCAGTACTTC.

V gene TRBV13 combines with J gene TRBJ1-2; tentatively, D is TRBD1 (5 bases). The V gene's germline CDR1 is PRHDT and CDR2 FYEKMQ (reference sequence). The V and J ends lost 3 bases and 8 bases respectively, with 10 bases between them. The CDR3 runs 12 residues. The CDR3 spells CASSFGRTGYTF. The DNA for the CDR3 is TGTGCCAGCAGCTTTGGCAGGACAGGCTACACCTTC. The full variable domain, its missing parts supplied by reference TRBV13 and TRBJ1-2, is AAGVIQSPRHLIKEKRETATLKCYPIPRHDTVYWYQQGPGQDPQFLISFYEKMQSDKGSIPDRFSAQQFSDYHSELNMSSLELGDSALYFCASSFGRTGYTFGSGTRLTVV.

The chain joins TRBV9 to TRBJ1-2; no clear D gene. CDR1 and CDR2 from the germline V gene are SGDLS and YYNGEE. This CDR3 spans 14 amino acids. The V end was cut by 2 bases, the J end by 5 bases, with 13 bases between. The CDR3 sequence: CASSVGTGRYGYTF. The CDR3 DNA reads as TGTGCCAGCAGCGTGGGAACCGGGAGATATGGCTACACCTTC.

This clone was found a few times. The chain links TRBV28 to TRBJ1-2, with 10 bases lining up with TRBD1. Germline-derived CDR1 and CDR2 are MDHEN and SYDVKM. Trimming removed 5 bases from V and 7 bases from J; junction bases left unmatched: 7. This CDR3 has 14 amino acids. CDR3 region: CASSRQGAFGGYTF. The CDR3 region has the DNA TGTGCCAGCAGTAGACAGGGGGCTTTCGGTGGCTACACCTTC.